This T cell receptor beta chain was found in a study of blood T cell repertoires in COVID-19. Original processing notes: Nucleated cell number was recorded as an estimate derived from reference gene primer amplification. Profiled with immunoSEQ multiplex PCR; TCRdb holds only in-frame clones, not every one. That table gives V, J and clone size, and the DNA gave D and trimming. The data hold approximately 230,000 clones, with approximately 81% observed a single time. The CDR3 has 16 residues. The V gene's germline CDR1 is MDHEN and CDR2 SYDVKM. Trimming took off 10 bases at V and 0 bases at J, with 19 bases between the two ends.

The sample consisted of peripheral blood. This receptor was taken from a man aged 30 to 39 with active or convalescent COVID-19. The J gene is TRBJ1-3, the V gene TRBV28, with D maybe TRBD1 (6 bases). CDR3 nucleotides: TGTGCCACCAAGGGGGTACCGAACATCTCTGGAAACACCATATATTTT. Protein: CATKGVPNISGNTIYF.